These 15 T cell receptor beta chains originate from one sample sequenced in a study of cytomegalovirus exposure and HLA in healthy donors. With 60 Vbeta and 13 Jbeta primers, the PCR was carried out. TCRdb's table, derived via immunoSEQ multiplex PCR, lists solely in-frame clones and lacks some. The sample holds some 40,000 clones; around half are singletons and the top ten take 6.2%. Sequenced input: PBMCs. The receptors were sampled from a woman in her 40s in good health and CMV-seropositive.

The V and J genes are TRBV4-3 and TRBJ2-5, with D tentatively TRBD1 (6 bases). The V end was cut by 0 bases, the J end by 2 bases, with 7 bases between. The CDR3 runs 14 residues. Germline V gives CDR1 LGHNA, CDR2 YSLEER. DNA of the CDR3: TGCGCCAGCAGCCAAGAGACAGGACAAGAGACCCAGTACTTC. It encodes CASSQETGQETQYF.

This clone was recorded only once. The chain is built from TRBV7-9 and TRBJ1-1; TRBD1 matches 8 bases. The germline V gene has CDR1 SEHNR and CDR2 FQNEAQ (reference sequence). With 6 bases clipped from V and 1 base from J, the junction kept 7 bases outside the gene matches. This CDR3 has 15 residues. DNA of the CDR3: TGTGCCAGCAGAACGGACAGGGCCTCGAACACTGAAGCTTTCTTT. As protein: CASRTDRASNTEAFF. The whole variable domain, remainder taken from reference TRBV7-9 and TRBJ1-1, is DTGVSQNPRHKITKRGQNVTFRCDPISEHNRLYWYRQTLGQGPEFLTYFQNEAQLEKSRLLSDRFSAERPKGSFSTLEIQRTEQGDSAMYLCASRTDRASNTEAFFGQGTRLTVV.

The CDR3 protein is CASSEASGGQETQYF. In DNA form, the CDR3 reads TGTGCCAGCAGTGAAGCGAGCGGGGGCCAAGAGACCCAGTACTTC. The gene calls are TRBV6-1 and TRBJ2-5, with 8 bases identical to TRBD2. V was pared by 0 bases and J by 1 base, with 1 base of the junction left unmatched. There are 15 residues in the CDR3. CDR1 is MNHNS and CDR2 is SASEGT in the germline V gene.

The V gene is TRBV9, the J gene TRBJ2-2; possibly TRBD2 for D (6 bases). The CDR3 covers 17 residues. The V gene's germline CDR1 is SGDLS and CDR2 YYNGEE. V was clipped by 0 bases and J by 2 bases, with 14 bases between them. The CDR3 sequence is CASSVGRDFSNTGELFF. The CDR3 nucleotides read TGTGCCAGCAGCGTAGGCCGGGACTTTAGTAACACCGGGGAGCTGTTTTTT.

Sample share makes this clone medium-sized. The rearrangement uses TRBV10-3 and TRBJ1-1, with TRBD1 matching 7 bases. CDR3 size: 13 residues. Germline values: CDR1 ENHRY, CDR2 SYGVKD. V shed 4 bases and J 2 bases; nucleotides not matched to a gene: 1. The CDR3 DNA is TGTGCCATCAGTGGGGACAGAAACACTGAAGCTTTCTTT. Protein sequence: CAISGDRNTEAFF.

The rearrangement joins TRBV18 to TRBJ2-1, with TRBD2 matching over 12 bases. CDR1 is KGHSH, CDR2 LQKENI, per germline. The CDR3 extends over 15 amino acids. Germline trimming cut 3 bases from V and 5 bases from J; bases unmatched to any gene: 2. This chain's CDR3 is CASSPGLAGNNEQFF. The CDR3 nucleotides read TGTGCCAGCTCACCCGGACTAGCGGGGAACAATGAGCAGTTCTTC.

In its sample, this clone was seen a few times. V gene TRBV5-1 combines with J gene TRBJ1-4; maybe TRBD1 (5 bases). Trimming stripped 1 base from V and 8 bases from J, with 9 bases between. Germline values: CDR1 SGHRS, CDR2 YFSETQ. The CDR3 consists of 13 residues. As DNA, the CDR3 is TGCGCCAGCAGCTTGCAGGGTGGCGAAAAACTGTTTTTT. Its protein is CASSLQGGEKLFF.

The V and J genes are TRBV5-4 and TRBJ2-7; perhaps TRBD2 as D (6 bases). The V gene lost 6 bases and the J gene lost 0 bases, with 13 bases spanning the gap. Germline CDR1 is SGHNT and CDR2 is YYREEE (reference sequence). CDR3 length equals 14 residues. As DNA, the CDR3 is TGTGCCAGCACCCCGGGGGTCAGCTCCTACGAGCAGTACTTC. It specifies CASTPGVSSYEQYF.

Note on this clone: Other DNA sequences within the sample encode an identical CDR3. The V call is TRBV5-4, the J call TRBJ2-3; D might be TRBD1 (5 bases). This CDR3 contains 15 residues. V was trimmed by 0 bases and J by 0 bases, leaving 8 bases between them. CDR1 and CDR2 (germline): SGHNT, YYREEE (reference sequence). In DNA form, the CDR3 reads TGTGCCAGCAGCTTGGGAGACAGAAGCACAGATACGCAGTATTTT. It encodes CASSLGDRSTDTQYF.

The genes are TRBV4-3 and TRBJ2-7; 11 bases align to TRBD1. Looked up from germline, CDR1 is LGHNA and CDR2 is YSLEER. The V gene end was trimmed by 0 bases and the J gene end by 5 bases; junction bases not matched to a gene: 6. The CDR3 sequence is 16 residues long. The CDR3 nucleotides read TGCGCCAGCAGCCAAGAATGGCCGGACAGGGGGCACGAGCAGTACTTC. It specifies CASSQEWPDRGHEQYF.

This clone was seen once. The chain joins TRBV4-2 to TRBJ2-3; 11 nucleotides line up with TRBD2. Germline values: CDR1 LGHNA, CDR2 YNFKEQ. The junction had 11 bases not matched to a gene; V was cut back by 0 bases and J by 9 bases. The CDR3 runs to 17 residues. CDR3 coding DNA: TGTGCCAGCAGCCAAGATCCCCTGGCTAGCGGGGGGCGCACGCAGTATTTT. This codes for CASSQDPLASGGRTQYF.

The chain couples TRBV5-1 to TRBJ1-2; 8 bases line up with TRBD1. With 4 bases clipped from V and 8 bases from J, the junction kept 4 bases outside the gene matches. There are 12 residues in the CDR3. Germline V gives CDR1 SGHRS, CDR2 YFSETQ. The CDR3 region has the DNA TGCGCCAGCAGCCCGGGACAGGTCGGCTACACCTTC. The encoded protein is CASSPGQVGYTF.

This clone was detected a few times. The J gene is TRBJ2-6, the V gene TRBV4-2; the D is unclear. From germline, CDR1 is LGHNA and CDR2 YNFKEQ. The length of the CDR3 is 17 residues. V lost 0 bases and J lost 2, with 11 bases in between. Here the CDR3 DNA reads TGTGCCAGCAGCCAAGATTGGCGGAATACTGGGGCCAACGTCCTGACTTTC. Its protein is CASSQDWRNTGANVLTF.

This clone has only a few counts. The chain uses TRBV4-1 and TRBJ1-2; TRBD1 matches at 7 bases. Trimming took 6 bases from V and 4 from J; bases not matched to a gene: 11. CDR1 is MGHRA, CDR2 YSYEKL, per germline. The CDR3 consists of 15 residues. The CDR3 spells CASSIETGRTYGYTF. The DNA for the CDR3 is TGCGCCAGCAGTATCGAGACAGGGCGGACCTATGGCTACACCTTC.

The chain is built from TRBV29-1 and TRBJ1-1; D is perhaps TRBD1 (6 bases). CDR3 length equals 12 residues. V was trimmed by 6 bases and J by 1 base, leaving 9 bases between them. In germline, CDR1 is SQVTM, CDR2 ANQGSEA. DNA of the CDR3: TGCAGCGTGGACAGTCGGAACACTGAAGCTTTCTTT. It yields the protein CSVDSRNTEAFF.